What follows is one T cell receptor beta chain and its context. The data stem from a study of blood T cell repertoires in COVID-19. Study-wide context: PBMCs, B-cell-depleted T cells, or T cells provided the cDNA or gDNA that made up the material.

CDR3 length equals 13 residues. Germline V CDR1 and CDR2: MNHNY, SVGAGI (reference sequence). V was pared by 0 bases and J by 4 bases, with 6 bases between. Data came from immunoSEQ multiplex PCR; TCRdb stores just in-frame clones and leaves some out. The table shows more than 300,000 clones, with around nine tenths occurring only once. The rearrangement uses TRBV6-6 and TRBJ1-1; D ambiguous. The sequence derives from a woman under 40 who had been exposed to COVID-19. Material: PBMCs or T cells enriched from blood (not recorded which). DNA for the CDR3: TGTGCCAGCAGTTACTCTCAAATCACTGAAGCTTTCTTT. Translating gives CASSYSQITEAFF.